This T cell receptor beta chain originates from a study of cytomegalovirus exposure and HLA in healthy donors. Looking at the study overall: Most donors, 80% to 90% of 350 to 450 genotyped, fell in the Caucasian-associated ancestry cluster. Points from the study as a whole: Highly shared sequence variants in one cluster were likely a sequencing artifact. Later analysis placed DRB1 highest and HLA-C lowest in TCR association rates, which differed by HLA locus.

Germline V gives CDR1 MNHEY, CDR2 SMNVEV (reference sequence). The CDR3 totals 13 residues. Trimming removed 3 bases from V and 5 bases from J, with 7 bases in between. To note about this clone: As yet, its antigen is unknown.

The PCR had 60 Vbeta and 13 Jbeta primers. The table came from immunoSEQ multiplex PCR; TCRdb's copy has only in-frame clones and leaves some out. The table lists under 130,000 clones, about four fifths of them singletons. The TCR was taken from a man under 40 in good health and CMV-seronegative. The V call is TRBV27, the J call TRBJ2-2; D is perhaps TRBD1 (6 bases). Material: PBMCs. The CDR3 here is CASSFRGTGELFF. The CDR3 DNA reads TGTGCCAGCAGTTTTAGGGGGACCGGGGAGCTGTTTTTT.